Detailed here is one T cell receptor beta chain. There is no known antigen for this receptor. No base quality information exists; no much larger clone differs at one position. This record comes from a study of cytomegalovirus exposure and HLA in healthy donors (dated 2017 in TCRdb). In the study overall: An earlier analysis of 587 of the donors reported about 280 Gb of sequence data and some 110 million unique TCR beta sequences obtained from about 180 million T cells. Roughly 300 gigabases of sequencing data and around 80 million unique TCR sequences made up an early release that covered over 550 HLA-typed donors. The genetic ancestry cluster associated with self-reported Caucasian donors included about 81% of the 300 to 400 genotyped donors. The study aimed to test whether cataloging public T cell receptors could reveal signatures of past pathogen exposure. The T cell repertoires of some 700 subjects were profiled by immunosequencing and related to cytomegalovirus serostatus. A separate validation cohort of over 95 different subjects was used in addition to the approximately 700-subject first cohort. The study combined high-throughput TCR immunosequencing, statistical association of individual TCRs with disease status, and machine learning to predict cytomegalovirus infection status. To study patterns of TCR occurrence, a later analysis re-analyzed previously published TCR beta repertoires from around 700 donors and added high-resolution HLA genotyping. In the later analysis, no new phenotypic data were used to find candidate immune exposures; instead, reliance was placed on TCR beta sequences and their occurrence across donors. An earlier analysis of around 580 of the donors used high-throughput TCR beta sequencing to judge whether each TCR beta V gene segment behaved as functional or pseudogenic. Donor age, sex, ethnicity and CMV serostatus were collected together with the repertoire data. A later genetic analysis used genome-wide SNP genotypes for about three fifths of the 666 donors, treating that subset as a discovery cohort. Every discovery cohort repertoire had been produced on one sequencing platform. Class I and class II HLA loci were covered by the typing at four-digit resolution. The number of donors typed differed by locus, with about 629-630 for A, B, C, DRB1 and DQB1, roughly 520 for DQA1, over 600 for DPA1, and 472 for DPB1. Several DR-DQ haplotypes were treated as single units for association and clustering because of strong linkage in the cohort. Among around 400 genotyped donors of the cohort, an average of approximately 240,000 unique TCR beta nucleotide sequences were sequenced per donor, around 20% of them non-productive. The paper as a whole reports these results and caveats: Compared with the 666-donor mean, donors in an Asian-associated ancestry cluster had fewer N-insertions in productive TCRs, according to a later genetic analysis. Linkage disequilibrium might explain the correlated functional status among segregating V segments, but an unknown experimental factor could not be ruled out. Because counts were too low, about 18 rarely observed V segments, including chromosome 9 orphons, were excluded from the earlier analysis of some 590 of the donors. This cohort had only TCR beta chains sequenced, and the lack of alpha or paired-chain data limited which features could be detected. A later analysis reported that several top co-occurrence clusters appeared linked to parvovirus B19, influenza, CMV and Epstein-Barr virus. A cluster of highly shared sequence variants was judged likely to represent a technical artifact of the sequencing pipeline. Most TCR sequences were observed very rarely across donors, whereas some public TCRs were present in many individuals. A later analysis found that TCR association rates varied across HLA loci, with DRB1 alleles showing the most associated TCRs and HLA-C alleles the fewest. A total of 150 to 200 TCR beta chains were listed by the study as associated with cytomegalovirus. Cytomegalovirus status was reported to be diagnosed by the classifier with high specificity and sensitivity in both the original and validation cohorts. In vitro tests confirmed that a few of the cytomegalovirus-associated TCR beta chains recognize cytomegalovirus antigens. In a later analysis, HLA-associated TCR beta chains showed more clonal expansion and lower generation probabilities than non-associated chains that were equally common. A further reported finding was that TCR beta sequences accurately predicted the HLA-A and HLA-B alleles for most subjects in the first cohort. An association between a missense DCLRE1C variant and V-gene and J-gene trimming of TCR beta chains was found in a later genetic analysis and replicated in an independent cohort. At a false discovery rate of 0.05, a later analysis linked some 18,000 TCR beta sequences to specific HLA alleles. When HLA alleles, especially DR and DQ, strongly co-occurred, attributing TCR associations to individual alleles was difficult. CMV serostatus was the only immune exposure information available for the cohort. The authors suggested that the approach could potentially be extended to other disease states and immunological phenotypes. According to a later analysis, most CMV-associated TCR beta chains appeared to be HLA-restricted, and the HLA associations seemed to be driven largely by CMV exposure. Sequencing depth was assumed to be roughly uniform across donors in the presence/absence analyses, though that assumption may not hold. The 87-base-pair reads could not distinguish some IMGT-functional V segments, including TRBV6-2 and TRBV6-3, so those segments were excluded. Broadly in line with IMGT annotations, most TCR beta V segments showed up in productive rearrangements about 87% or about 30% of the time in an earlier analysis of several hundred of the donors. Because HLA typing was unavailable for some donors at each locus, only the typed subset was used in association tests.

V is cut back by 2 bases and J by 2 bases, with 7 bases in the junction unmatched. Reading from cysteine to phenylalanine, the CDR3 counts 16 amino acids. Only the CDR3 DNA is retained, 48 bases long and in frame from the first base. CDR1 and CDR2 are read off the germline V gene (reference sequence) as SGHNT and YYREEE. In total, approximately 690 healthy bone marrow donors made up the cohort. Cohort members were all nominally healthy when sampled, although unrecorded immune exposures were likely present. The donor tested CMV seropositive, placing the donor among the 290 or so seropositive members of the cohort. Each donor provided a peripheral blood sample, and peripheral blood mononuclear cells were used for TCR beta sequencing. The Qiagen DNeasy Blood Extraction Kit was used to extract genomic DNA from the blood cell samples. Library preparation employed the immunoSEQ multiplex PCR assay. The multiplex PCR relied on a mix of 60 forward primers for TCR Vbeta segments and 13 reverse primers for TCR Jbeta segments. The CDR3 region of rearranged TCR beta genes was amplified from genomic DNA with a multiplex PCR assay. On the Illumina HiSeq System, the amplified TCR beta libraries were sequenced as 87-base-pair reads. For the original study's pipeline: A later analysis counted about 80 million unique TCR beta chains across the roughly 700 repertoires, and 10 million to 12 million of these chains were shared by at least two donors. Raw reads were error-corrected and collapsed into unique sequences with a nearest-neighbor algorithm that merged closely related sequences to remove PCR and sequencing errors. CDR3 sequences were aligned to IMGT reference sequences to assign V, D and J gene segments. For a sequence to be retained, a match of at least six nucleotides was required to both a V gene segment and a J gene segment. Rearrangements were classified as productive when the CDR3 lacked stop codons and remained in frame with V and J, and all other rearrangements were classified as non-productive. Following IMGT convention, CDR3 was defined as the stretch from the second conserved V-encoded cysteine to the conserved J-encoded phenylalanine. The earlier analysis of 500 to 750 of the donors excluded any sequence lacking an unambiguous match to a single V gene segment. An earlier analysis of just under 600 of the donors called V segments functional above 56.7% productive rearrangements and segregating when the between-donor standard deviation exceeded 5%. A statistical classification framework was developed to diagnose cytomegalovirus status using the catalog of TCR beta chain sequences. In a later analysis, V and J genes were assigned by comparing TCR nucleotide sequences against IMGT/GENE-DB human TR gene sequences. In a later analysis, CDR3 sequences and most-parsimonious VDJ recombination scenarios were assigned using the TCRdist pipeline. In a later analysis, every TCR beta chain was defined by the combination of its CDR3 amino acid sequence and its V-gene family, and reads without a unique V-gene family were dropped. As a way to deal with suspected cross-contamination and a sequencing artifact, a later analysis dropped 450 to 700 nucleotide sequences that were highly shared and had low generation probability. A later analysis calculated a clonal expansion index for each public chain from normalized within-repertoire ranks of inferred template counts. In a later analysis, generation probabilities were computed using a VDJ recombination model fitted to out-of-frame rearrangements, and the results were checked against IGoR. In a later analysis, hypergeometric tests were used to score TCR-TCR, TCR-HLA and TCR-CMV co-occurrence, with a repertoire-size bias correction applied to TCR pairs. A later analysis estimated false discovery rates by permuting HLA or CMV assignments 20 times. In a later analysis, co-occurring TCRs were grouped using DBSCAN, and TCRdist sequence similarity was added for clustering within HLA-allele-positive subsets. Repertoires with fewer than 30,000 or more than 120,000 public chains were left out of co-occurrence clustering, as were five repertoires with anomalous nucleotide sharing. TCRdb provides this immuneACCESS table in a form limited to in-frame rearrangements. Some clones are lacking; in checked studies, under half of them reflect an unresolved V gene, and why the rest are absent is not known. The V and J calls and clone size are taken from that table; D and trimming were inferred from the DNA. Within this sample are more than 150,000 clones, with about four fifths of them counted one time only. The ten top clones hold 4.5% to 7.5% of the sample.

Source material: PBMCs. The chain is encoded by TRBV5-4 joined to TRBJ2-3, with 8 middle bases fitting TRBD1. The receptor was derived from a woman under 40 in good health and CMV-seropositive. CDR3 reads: CASSFDRGGLTDTQYF. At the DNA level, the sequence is TGTGCCAGCAGCTTCGACAGGGGTGGGCTCACAGATACGCAGTATTTT.